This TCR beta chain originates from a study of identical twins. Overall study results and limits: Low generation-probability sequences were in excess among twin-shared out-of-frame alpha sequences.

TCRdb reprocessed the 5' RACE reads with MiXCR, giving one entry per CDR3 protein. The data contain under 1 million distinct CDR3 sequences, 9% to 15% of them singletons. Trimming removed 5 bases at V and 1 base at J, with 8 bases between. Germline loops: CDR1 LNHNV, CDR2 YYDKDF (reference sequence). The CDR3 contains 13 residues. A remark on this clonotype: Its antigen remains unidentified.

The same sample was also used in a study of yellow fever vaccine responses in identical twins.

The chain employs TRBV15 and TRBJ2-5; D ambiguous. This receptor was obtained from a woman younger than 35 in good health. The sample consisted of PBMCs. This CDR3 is CATSRTVQETQYF. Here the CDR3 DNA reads TGTGCCACCAGCCGGACGGTCCAAGAGACCCAGTACTTC.